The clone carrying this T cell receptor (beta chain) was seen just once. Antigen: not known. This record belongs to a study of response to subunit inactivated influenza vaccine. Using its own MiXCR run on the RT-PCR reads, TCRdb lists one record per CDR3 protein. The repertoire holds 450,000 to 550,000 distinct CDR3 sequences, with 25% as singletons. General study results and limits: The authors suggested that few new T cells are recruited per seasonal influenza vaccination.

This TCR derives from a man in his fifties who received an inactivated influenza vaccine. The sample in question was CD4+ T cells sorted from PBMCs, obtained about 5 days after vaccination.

Here the CDR3 DNA reads TGTGCCAGCATTGGCGGGACCTACGAGCAGTACTTC. Its translation: CASIGGTYEQYF. V gene TRBV28 combines with J gene TRBJ2-7; tentative D call: TRBD2 (6 bases). CDR1 and CDR2 (germline): MDHEN, SYDVKM. The CDR3 runs 12 residues. Trimming left V 7 bases short and J 2 bases short, with 9 bases between.